This TCR beta chain was observed in a study of metastatic and nonmetastatic thyroid tumors. Across the whole study: Patients with malignant and benign thyroid disease provided blood and tumor or nodule tissue, whose repertoires were compared.

TCRdb reprocessed the PCR reads using MiXCR. Among about 18,000 clones listed, 25% to 30% were seen once. All patients were treatment-naive before thyroid surgery. For this clone: Antigen specificity is unknown.

Findings and caveats of the study: Across blood and tumor, TCR beta diversity in malignant thyroid tumors was reportedly significantly higher than in benign nodules.

The CDR3 contains 14 residues. Germline-derived CDR1 and CDR2 are MNHEY and SMNVEV (reference sequence). Trimming took 7 bases from V and 1 from J, leaving 13 bases between them. This rearrangement joins TRBV27 to TRBJ1-1, with a possible D match to TRBD1 (5 bases). Sample: tumor tissue. The source is a female donor with papillary thyroid cancer or a benign thyroid nodule (not recorded which). Some clones in this sample may be carry-over from other donors' samples. CDR3 region: CASMPGRRNTEAFF. The CDR3 nucleotides read TGTGCCAGCATGCCGGGACGGCGGAACACTGAAGCTTTCTTT.